Below are 20 T cell receptor beta chains sequenced from a single sample in a study of shared clonotypes between healthy human individuals. Generated by immunoSEQ multiplex PCR, the TCRdb table keeps only in-frame clones and is missing some. Of more than 2 million clones listed, 93% are singletons. The naive CD8 fraction comprised CD45RO-negative cells positively selected for CCR7 and excluded terminally differentiated effector memory CD45RA+ cells. Specimen: naive CD8+ T cells from PBMCs. The receptor set was obtained from a man younger than 30 in good health. Some clones in this sample may be carry-over from other donors' samples.

This chain connects TRBV2 to TRBJ1-3, with D possibly TRBD1 on 6 matching bases. Germline CDR1 and CDR2: SNHLY and FYNNEI. The CDR3 consists of 16 residues. The V gene lost 2 bases and the J gene lost 4 bases, with 15 bases spanning the gap. CDR3 sequence (DNA): TGTGCCAGCAGTGAAAATCGGGGGGCGCTCGGAAACACCATATATTTT. It translates to CASSENRGALGNTIYF.

This sequence joins TRBV7-8 and TRBJ2-3, with D tentatively TRBD2 (5 bases). The V and J ends lost 5 bases and 0 bases respectively, with 15 bases between them. Germline-derived CDR1 and CDR2 are SGHVS and FQNEAQ. This CDR3 comprises 16 residues. The CDR3 here is CASSPAVSESTDTQYF. CDR3 DNA sequence: TGTGCCAGCAGCCCCGCGGTTAGCGAAAGCACAGATACGCAGTATTTT.

The chain employs TRBV30 and TRBJ2-1; D unresolved. CDR1 is GTSNPN and CDR2 is SVGIG in the germline V gene (reference sequence). The CDR3 is 12 amino acids. Deletions cut 2 bases from V and 6 bases from J, with 8 bases between. The CDR3 sequence is CAWSIITNEQFF. CDR3 DNA sequence: TGTGCCTGGAGTATAATCACCAATGAGCAGTTCTTC.

This chain's CDR3 is CASSQADRALINTEAFF. The DNA of the CDR3 is TGCGCCAGCAGCCAAGCAGACAGGGCCCTCATTAACACTGAAGCTTTCTTT. The chain uses TRBV4-1 and TRBJ1-1; 7 bases fit TRBD1. The trim removed 1 base at V and 2 bases at J, leaving 10 bases unmatched. This CDR3 comprises 17 residues. Germline CDR1 reads MGHRA; CDR2 reads YSYEKL.

J is TRBJ2-7 and V is TRBV7-6; 7 bases agree with TRBD2. There are 15 residues in the CDR3. Germline V lookup: CDR1 SGHVS, CDR2 FNYEAQ. Trimming removed 10 bases from V and 4 bases from J; junction bases left unmatched: 16. This CDR3 reads CAIGDGGSVGYEQYF. The CDR3 DNA follows: TGTGCCATCGGGGACGGCGGGAGCGTAGGATACGAGCAGTACTTC.

This rearrangement joins TRBV21-1 to TRBJ2-2; the table's D call, TRBD2, has no DNA check behind it. TRBV21-1 counts as a pseudogene. This CDR3 has 17 amino acids. CDR3 sequence reads: CASSKGELAGSTGELFF. CDR3 DNA: TGTGCCAGCAGCAAAGGGGAGCTAGCGGGAAGCACCGGGGAGCTGTTTTTT.

This chain connects TRBV7-8 to TRBJ2-1; no clear D gene. The CDR3 totals 11 residues. The V gene lost 9 bases and the J gene lost 5 bases, with 8 bases spanning the gap. CDR1 and CDR2 from the germline V gene are SGHVS and FQNEAQ. For the CDR3, the DNA is TGTGCCAGTAGAAGTAACAATGAGCAGTTCTTC. This translates into CASRSNNEQFF.

This chain connects TRBV9 to TRBJ2-1; no firm D call. The germline CDR1 and CDR2 sequences are SGDLS and YYNGEE. The length of the CDR3 is 17 residues. V was pared by 0 bases and J by 0 bases, with 13 bases between. The CDR3 region is CASSVAGNPSSYNEQFF. The DNA of the CDR3 is TGTGCCAGCAGCGTAGCCGGCAACCCCTCCTCCTACAATGAGCAGTTCTTC.

The chain recombines TRBV4-2 with TRBJ2-2; the match to TRBD2 covers 11 bases. Germline CDR1 and CDR2: LGHNA and YNFKEQ. The V segment lost 3 bases and the J segment 5 bases; nucleotides outside the gene matches: 8. The CDR3 totals 17 residues. CDR3 in DNA: TGTGCCAGCAGCCAGGCGACTAGCGGGATACTAACCGGGGAGCTGTTTTTT. This translates into CASSQATSGILTGELFF.

The chain carries TRBV10-2 and TRBJ1-2; no clear D gene. Trimming took off 0 bases at V and 4 bases at J, with 15 bases between the two ends. This CDR3 is built from 16 residues. The germline gives CDR1 WSHSY, CDR2 SAAADI. CDR3 protein: CASSESMAAGVYGYTF. Here the CDR3 DNA reads TGCGCCAGCAGTGAGTCGATGGCGGCAGGAGTCTATGGCTACACCTTC.

This chain joins TRBV27 and TRBJ1-2; D is perhaps TRBD1 (5 bases). The CDR3 runs 12 residues. Per germline, CDR1 MNHEY and CDR2 SMNVEV (reference sequence). The V and J ends lost 5 bases and 8 bases respectively, with 12 bases between them. The chain's CDR3 is CASSRGDDGYTF. CDR3 nucleotides: TGTGCCAGCAGTCGGGGGGACGACGGCTACACCTTC.

The chain links TRBV18 to TRBJ2-3; D gene unclear. Deletions cut 3 bases from V and 1 base from J, with 11 bases between. CDR1 KGHSH and CDR2 LQKENI come from the germline V gene. The CDR3 has 15 residues. The CDR3 DNA is TGTGCCAGCTCACCTGGTATTGGAGGCACAGATACGCAGTATTTT. It translates to CASSPGIGGTDTQYF.

The chain uses TRBV7-9 and TRBJ2-2; TRBD2 matches 10 bases. The CDR3 consists of 19 residues. The ends lost 1 base at V and 9 bases at J; junction bases unmatched: 17. CDR1 is SEHNR, CDR2 FQNEAQ, per germline (reference sequence). This CDR3 is CASSLDADSSGRRSRELFF. The CDR3 bases are TGTGCCAGCAGCTTAGACGCTGATTCTAGCGGGAGAAGATCCCGGGAGCTGTTTTTT.

The rearrangement uses TRBV18 and TRBJ2-7; D perhaps matches TRBD1 (5 bases). The CDR3 is made up of 15 amino acids. CDR1 and CDR2 from the germline V gene are KGHSH and LQKENI. Trimming cost V 3 bases and J 0 bases, with 12 bases left between them. CDR3 sequence reads: CASSPTDRSSYEQYF. Written as DNA, the CDR3 is TGTGCCAGCTCACCGACAGATAGGAGCTCCTACGAGCAGTACTTC.

J is TRBJ1-5 and V is TRBV28; unclear D gene. From germline, CDR1 is MDHEN and CDR2 SYDVKM. This CDR3 contains 12 residues. V shed 2 bases and J shed 9 bases, with 8 bases lying between them. CDR3 sequence reads: CASSLRSLPQHF. As DNA, the CDR3 is TGTGCCAGCAGTTTACGTTCACTGCCCCAGCATTTT.

This chain connects TRBV27 to TRBJ2-3, with 7 bases matching TRBD2. V shed 5 bases and J 3 bases; nucleotides not matched to a gene: 14. The CDR3 has 17 residues. Germline CDR1 is MNHEY and CDR2 is SMNVEV (reference sequence). The CDR3 DNA is TGTGCCAGCAGTCCGACCCTACCGGGAGGATTGACAGATACGCAGTATTTT. Amino acid sequence: CASSPTLPGGLTDTQYF.

The J gene is TRBJ2-5, the V gene TRBV7-9, with D perhaps matching TRBD2 (6 bases). V lost 7 bases and J 1 base, leaving 16 bases between the germline ends. The V gene's germline CDR1 is SEHNR and CDR2 FQNEAQ (reference sequence). The CDR3 is 15 residues long. CDR3 coding DNA: TGTGCCAGCAACCCCGTCTACGGGGGCCAAGAGACCCAGTACTTC. Translating gives CASNPVYGGQETQYF.

The chain uses TRBV6-1 and TRBJ2-7, with TRBD1 as a possible D gene (5 bases). The V end was cut by 2 bases, the J end by 3 bases, with 20 bases between. Germline CDR1 MNHNS, CDR2 SASEGT. The CDR3 runs 17 residues. The CDR3 nucleotides are TGTGCCAGCAGTGAAAGATTCAGGGTCCTTAGATACTACGAGCAGTACTTC. It yields the protein CASSERFRVLRYYEQYF.

Concerning this clone itself: The same CDR3 also results from other DNA sequences found in this sample. The V gene is TRBV2, the J gene TRBJ2-7; D not resolved. The V end was cut by 2 bases, the J end by 2 bases, with 7 bases between. This CDR3 contains 13 residues. Germline V gene sequence: CDR1 SNHLY, CDR2 FYNNEI. The CDR3 loop is CASSELSPYEQYF. The DNA of the CDR3 is TGTGCCAGCAGTGAATTATCTCCCTACGAGCAGTACTTC.

The chain is built from TRBV7-9 and TRBJ2-7; 10 nucleotides align to TRBD1. Unmatched junction bases numbered 5, after V lost 7 bases and J lost 5 bases. CDR1 is SEHNR and CDR2 is FQNEAQ in the germline V gene (reference sequence). This CDR3 is built from 13 residues. CDR3 residues: CASKDRGFDEQYF. Written as DNA, the CDR3 is TGTGCCAGCAAGGACAGGGGGTTCGACGAGCAGTACTTC.